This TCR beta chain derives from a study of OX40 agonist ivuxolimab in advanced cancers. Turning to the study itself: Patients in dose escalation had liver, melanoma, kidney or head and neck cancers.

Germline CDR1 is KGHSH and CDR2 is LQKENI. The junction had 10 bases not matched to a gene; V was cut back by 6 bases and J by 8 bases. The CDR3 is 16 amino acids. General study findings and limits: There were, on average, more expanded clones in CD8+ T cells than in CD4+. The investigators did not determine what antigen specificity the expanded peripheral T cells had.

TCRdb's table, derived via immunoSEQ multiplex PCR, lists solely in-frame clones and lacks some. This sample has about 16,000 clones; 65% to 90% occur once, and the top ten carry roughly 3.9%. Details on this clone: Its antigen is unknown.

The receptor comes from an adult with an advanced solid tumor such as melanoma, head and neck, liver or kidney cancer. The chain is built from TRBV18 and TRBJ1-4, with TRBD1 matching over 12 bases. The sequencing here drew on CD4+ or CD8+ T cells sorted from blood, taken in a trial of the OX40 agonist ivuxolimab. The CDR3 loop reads CASSGTGGASWEKLFF. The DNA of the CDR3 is TGTGCCAGCTCTGGGACAGGGGGCGCCTCATGGGAAAAACTGTTTTTT.